The TCR beta chain under discussion was sequenced for a study of blood T cell repertoires in COVID-19. As for the study in general: Researchers got acute and convalescent COVID-19 samples from the United States, Italy and Spain.

Original data processing: Amplification with reference gene primers provided the estimates of nucleated cell counts. Generated by immunoSEQ multiplex PCR, the TCRdb table keeps only in-frame clones and is missing some. V, J and clone size derive from that table, while D and trimming were established from the DNA sequence. Among about 100,000 clones listed, around 88% were seen once. The receptor was isolated from a man at least 80 years old with active or convalescent COVID-19. The sequenced sample consisted of peripheral blood.

The CDR3 protein is CANRQASSYNSPLHF. In DNA, the CDR3 is TGTGCCAACCGACAGGCGAGCTCCTATAATTCACCCCTCCACTTT. This chain uses TRBV2 with TRBJ1-6; possible D gene TRBD1, 6 bases. The CDR3 covers 15 residues. CDR1 and CDR2 from the germline V gene are SNHLY and FYNNEI. Trimming removed 10 bases at V and 0 bases at J, with 13 bases between.